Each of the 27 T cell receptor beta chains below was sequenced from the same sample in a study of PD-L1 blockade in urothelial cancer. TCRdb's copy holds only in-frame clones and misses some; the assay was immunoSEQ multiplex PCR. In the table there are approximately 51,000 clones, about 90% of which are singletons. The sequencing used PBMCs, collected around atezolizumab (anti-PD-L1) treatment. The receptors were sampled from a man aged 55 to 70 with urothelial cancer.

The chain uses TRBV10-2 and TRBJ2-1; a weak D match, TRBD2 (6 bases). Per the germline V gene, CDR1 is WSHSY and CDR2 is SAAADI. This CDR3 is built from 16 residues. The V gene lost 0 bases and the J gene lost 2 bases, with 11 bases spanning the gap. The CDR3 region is CASSESDWGAYNEQFF. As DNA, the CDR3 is TGCGCCAGCAGTGAGTCCGACTGGGGGGCCTACAATGAGCAGTTCTTC.

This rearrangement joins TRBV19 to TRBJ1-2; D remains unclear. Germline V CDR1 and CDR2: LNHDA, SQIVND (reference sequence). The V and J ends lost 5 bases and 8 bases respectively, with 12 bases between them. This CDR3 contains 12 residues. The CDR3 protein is CASSEQHRGYTF. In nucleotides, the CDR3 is TGTGCCAGTAGTGAACAGCATAGGGGCTACACCTTC.

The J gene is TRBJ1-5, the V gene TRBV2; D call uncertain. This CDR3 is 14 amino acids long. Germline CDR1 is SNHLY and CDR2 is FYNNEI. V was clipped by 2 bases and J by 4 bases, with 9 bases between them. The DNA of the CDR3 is TGTGCCAGCAGTGAACCCGCAGAAAATCAGCCCCAGCATTTT. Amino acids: CASSEPAENQPQHF.

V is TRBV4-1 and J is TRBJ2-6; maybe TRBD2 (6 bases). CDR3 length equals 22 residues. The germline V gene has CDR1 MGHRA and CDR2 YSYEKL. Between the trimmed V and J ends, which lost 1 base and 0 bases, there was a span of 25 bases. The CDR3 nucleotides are TGCGCCAGCAGCCAAGTCCCCGGGGGTGGTTCTAGCCTAATCTCTGGGGCCAACGTCCTGACTTTC. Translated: CASSQVPGGGSSLISGANVLTF.

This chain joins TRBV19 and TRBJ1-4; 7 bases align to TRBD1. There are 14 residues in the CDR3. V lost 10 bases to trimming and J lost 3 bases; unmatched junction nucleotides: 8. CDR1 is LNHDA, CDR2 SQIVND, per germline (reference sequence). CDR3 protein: CATKTGTANEKLFF. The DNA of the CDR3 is TGTGCCACTAAAACGGGGACAGCTAATGAAAAACTGTTTTTT.

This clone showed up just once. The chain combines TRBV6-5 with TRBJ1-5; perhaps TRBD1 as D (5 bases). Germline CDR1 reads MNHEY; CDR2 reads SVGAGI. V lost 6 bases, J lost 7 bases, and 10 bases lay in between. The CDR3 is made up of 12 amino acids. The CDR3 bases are TGTGCCAGCAGGTCAGGGAACCAGCCCCAGCATTTT. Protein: CASRSGNQPQHF.

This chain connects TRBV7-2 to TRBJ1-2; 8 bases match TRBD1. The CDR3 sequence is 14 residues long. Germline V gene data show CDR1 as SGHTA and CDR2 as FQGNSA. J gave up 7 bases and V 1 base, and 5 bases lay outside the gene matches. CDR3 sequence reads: CASSLDRGIGGYTF. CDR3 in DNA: TGTGCCAGCAGCTTAGACAGGGGGATCGGTGGCTACACCTTC. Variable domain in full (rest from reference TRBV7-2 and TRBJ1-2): GAGVSQSPSNKVTEKGKDVELRCDPISGHTALYWYRQSLGQGLEFLIYFQGNSAPDKSGLPSDRFSAERTGGSVSTLTIQRTQQEDSAVYLCASSLDRGIGGYTFGSGTRLTVV.

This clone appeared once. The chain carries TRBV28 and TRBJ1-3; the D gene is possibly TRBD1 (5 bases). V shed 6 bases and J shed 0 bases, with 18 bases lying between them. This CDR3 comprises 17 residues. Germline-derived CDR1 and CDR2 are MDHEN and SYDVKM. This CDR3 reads CASSPGGRILSGNTIYF. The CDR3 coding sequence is TGTGCCAGCAGCCCCGGGGGGAGAATACTCTCTGGAAACACCATATATTTT.

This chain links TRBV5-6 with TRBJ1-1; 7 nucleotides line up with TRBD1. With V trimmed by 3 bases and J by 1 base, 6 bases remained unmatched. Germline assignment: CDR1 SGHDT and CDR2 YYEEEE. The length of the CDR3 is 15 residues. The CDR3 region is CASSSLGTANTEAFF. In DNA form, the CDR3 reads TGTGCCAGCAGCTCCCTCGGGACAGCGAACACTGAAGCTTTCTTT.

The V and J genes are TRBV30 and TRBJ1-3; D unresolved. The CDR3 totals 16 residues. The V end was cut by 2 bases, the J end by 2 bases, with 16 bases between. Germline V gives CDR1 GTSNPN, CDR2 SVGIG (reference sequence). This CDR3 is CAWSQLSAIAGNTIYF. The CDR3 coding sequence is TGTGCCTGGAGTCAACTCAGCGCTATAGCTGGAAACACCATATATTTT. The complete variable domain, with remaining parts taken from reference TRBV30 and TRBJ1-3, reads SQTIHQWPATLVQPVGSPLSLECTVEGTSNPNLYWYRQAAGRGLQLLFYSVGIGQISSEVPQNLSASRPQDRQFILSSKKLLLSDSGFYLCAWSQLSAIAGNTIYFGEGSWLTVV.

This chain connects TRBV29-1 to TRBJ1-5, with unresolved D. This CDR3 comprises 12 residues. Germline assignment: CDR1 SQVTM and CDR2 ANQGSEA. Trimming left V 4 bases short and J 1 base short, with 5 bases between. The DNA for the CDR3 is TGCAGCGTTGTGGAGAGCAATCAGCCCCAGCATTTT. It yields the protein CSVVESNQPQHF.

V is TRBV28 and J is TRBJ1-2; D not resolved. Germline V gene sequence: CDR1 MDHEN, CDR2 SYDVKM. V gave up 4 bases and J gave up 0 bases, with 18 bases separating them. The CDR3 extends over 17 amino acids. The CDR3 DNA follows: TGTGCCAGCAGTTCTTCCTTCGGCGGGAGATCTAACTATGGCTACACCTTC. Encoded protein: CASSSSFGGRSNYGYTF.

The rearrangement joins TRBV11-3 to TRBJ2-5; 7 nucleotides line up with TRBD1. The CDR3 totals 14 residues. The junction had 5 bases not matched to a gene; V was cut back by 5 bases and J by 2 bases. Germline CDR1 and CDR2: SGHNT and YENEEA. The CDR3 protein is CASSPGGAQETQYF. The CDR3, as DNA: TGTGCCAGCAGCCCAGGGGGAGCACAAGAGACCCAGTACTTC.

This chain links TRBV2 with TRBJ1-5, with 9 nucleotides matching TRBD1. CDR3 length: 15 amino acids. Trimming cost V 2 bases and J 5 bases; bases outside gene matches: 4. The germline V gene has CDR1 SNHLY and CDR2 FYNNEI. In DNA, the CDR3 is TGTGCCAGCAGTGAATATACAGGGGGCTATCAGCCCCAGCATTTT. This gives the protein CASSEYTGGYQPQHF.

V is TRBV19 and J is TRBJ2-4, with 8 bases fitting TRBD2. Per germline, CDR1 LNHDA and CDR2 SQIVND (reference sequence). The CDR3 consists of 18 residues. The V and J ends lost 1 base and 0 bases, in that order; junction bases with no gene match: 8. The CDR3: CASSIGGERGSAKNIQYF. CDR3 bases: TGTGCCAGTAGTATAGGTGGGGAGCGGGGGTCAGCCAAAAACATTCAGTACTTC.

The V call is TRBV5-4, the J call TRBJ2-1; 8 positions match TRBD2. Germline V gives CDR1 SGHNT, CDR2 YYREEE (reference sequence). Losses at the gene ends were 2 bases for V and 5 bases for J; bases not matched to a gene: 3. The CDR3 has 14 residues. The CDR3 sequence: CASSFPGGHNEQFF. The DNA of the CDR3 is TGTGCCAGCAGCTTTCCGGGGGGGCACAATGAGCAGTTCTTC.

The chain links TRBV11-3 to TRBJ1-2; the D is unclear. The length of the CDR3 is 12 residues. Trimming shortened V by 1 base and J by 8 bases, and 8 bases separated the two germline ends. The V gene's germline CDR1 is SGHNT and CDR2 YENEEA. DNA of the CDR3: TGTGCCAGCAGCTTAGTTCCAGGCGGCTACACCTTC. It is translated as CASSLVPGGYTF. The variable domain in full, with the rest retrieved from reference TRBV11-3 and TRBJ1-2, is EAGVVQSPRYKIIEKKQPVAFWCNPISGHNTLYWYLQNLGQGPELLIRYENEEAVDDSQLPKDRFSAERLKGVDSTLKIQPAELGDSAVYLCASSLVPGGYTFGSGTRLTVV.

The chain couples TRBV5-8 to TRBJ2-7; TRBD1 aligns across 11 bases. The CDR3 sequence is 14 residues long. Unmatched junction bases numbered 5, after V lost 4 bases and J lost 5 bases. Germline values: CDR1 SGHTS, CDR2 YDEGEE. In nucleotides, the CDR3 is TGTGCCAGCAGCCGGGACAGGGGGTTCAACGAGCAGTACTTC. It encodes CASSRDRGFNEQYF.

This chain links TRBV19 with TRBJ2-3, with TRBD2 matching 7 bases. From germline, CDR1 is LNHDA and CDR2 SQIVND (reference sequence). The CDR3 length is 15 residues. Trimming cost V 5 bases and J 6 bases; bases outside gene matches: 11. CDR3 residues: CASSPPWTRADTQYF. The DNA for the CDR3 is TGTGCCAGTAGTCCGCCCTGGACTAGGGCGGATACGCAGTATTTT.

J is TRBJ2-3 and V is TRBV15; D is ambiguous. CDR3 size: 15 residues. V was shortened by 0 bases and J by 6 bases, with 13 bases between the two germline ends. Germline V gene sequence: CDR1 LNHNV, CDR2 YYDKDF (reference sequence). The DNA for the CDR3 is TGTGCCACCAGCAGAGAGCAAGCGACTCAGGATACGCAGTATTTT. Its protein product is CATSREQATQDTQYF.

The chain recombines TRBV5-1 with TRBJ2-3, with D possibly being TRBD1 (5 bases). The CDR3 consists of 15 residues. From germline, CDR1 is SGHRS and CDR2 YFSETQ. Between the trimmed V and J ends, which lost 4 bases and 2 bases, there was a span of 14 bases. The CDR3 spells CASSTGTSYTDTQYF. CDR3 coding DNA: TGCGCCAGCAGCACAGGTACATCCTACACAGATACGCAGTATTTT.

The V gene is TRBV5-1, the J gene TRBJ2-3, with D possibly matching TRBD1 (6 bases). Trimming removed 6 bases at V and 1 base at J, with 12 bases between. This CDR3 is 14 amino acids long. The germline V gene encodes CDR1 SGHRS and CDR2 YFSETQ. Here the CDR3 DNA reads TGCGCCAGCACCCTGACAGGCGGCACAGATACGCAGTATTTT. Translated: CASTLTGGTDTQYF.

The CDR3 sequence: CASSYFRGYEQYF. The CDR3 bases are TGTGCCAGCAGTTACTTCAGGGGCTACGAGCAGTACTTC. The chain couples TRBV6-6 to TRBJ2-7; D possibly corresponds to TRBD1 (6 bases). The CDR3 extends over 13 amino acids. Germline CDR1 MNHNY, CDR2 SVGAGI (reference sequence). Trimming removed 1 base at V and 3 bases at J, with 7 bases between.

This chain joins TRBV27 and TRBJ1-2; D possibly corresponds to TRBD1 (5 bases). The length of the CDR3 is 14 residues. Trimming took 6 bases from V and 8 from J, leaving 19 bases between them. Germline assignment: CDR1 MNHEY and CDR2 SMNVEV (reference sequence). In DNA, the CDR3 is TGTGCCAGCAGGGGACTTGTGGACGGTCTAGGCTACACCTTC. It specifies CASRGLVDGLGYTF.

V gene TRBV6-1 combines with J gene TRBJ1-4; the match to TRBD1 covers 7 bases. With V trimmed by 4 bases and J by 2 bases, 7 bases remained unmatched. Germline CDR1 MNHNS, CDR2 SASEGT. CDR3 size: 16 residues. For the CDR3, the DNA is TGTGCCAGCAGTGGGCCCGACAGGGCGACTAATGAAAAACTGTTTTTT. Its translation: CASSGPDRATNEKLFF.

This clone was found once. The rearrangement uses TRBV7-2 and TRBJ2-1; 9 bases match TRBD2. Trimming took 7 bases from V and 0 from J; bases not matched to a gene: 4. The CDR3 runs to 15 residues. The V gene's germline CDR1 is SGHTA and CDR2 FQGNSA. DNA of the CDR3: TGTGCCAGCACGCAGCGGGGGGTCTCCTACAATGAGCAGTTCTTC. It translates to CASTQRGVSYNEQFF.

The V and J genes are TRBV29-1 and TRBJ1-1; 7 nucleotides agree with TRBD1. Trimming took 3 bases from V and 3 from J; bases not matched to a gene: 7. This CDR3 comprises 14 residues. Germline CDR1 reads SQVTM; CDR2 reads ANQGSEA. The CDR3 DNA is TGCAGCGTTGATTCAACAGGGGTAGACACTGAAGCTTTCTTT. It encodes CSVDSTGVDTEAFF.